These 9 T cell receptor beta chains were all obtained from the same sample, sequenced in a study of blood T cells in healthy people across ages. Sample-barcoded 5' priming and a J-beta primer mix drove a second PCR of roughly 7 to 11 cycles. In TCRdb, the 5' RACE reads were re-called with MiXCR into one record per CDR3 protein. The sample holds over 600,000 distinct CDR3 sequences, 56% seen once. Sequenced sample: blood. Receptors were obtained from a middle-aged man in good health.

In its sample, this clonotype was seen a few times. V usage is TRBV6-5 and J usage is TRBJ2-5, with D perhaps TRBD1 (6 bases). This CDR3 has 15 amino acids. From germline, CDR1 is MNHEY and CDR2 SVGAGI. Trimming stripped 0 bases from V and 5 bases from J, with 13 bases between. CDR3: CASSYSSLRGETQYF. DNA for the CDR3: TGTGCCAGCAGTTACTCTAGCTTGAGGGGGGAGACCCAGTACTTC.

The chain recombines TRBV4-3 with TRBJ2-1; 9 bases are a match to TRBD2. CDR3 size: 16 residues. Per the germline V gene, CDR1 is LGHNA and CDR2 is YSLEER. Trimming at V came to 0 bases and at J to 7 bases, leaving 7 bases not matched to a gene. The CDR3 here is CASSQDVAGVGNEQFF. The CDR3 DNA sequence: TGCGCCAGCAGCCAAGATGTAGCGGGGGTAGGGAATGAGCAGTTCTTC.

The CDR3 sequence is CASSGGRDNEQFF. The CDR3 DNA is TGTGCCAGCAGCGGCGGGAGGGACAATGAGCAGTTCTTC. This sequence joins TRBV9 and TRBJ2-1; 9 positions agree with TRBD2. The CDR3 extends over 13 amino acids. Germline loops: CDR1 SGDLS, CDR2 YYNGEE. V shed 3 bases and J 5 bases; nucleotides not matched to a gene: 0.

This clonotype was detected once. The CDR3 region has the DNA TGTGCCAGCAGCTTGTGGAGTTTGGGCACAGATACGCAGTATTTT. This gives the protein CASSLWSLGTDTQYF. The V and J genes are TRBV7-2 and TRBJ2-3; D is unresolved. The CDR3 has 15 residues. Trimming stripped 3 bases from V and 1 base from J, with 11 bases between. Looked up from germline, CDR1 is SGHTA and CDR2 is FQGNSA. Filled out from reference TRBV7-2 and TRBJ2-3, the complete variable domain reads GAGVSQSPSNKVTEKGKDVELRCDPISGHTALYWYRQSLGQGLEFLIYFQGNSAPDKSGLPSDRFSAERTGGSVSTLTIQRTQQEDSAVYLCASSLWSLGTDTQYFGPGTRLTVL.

The gene calls are TRBV4-3 and TRBJ1-5; D not resolved. Trimming removed 0 bases from V and 2 bases from J, with 11 bases in between. Germline CDR1 and CDR2: LGHNA and YSLEER. This CDR3 comprises 16 residues. The CDR3 DNA reads as TGCGCCAGCAGCCAAGAGGTCTCCATGGGCAATCAGCCCCAGCATTTT. Encoded protein: CASSQEVSMGNQPQHF.

V and J are TRBV4-2 and TRBJ2-5; D might be TRBD1 or TRBD2, each matching 5 bases. V shed 2 bases and J shed 5 bases, with 9 bases lying between them. The CDR3 has 13 amino acids. Germline V gives CDR1 LGHNA, CDR2 YNFKEQ. CDR3 protein: CASSQNRRETQYF. For the CDR3, the DNA is TGTGCCAGCAGCCAAAACAGGAGGGAGACCCAGTACTTC.

The rearrangement uses TRBV13 and TRBJ2-7; D not certain. Germline V gene lookup returns CDR1 PRHDT and CDR2 FYEKMQ (reference sequence). The CDR3 is made up of 12 amino acids. Trimming took 6 bases from V and 7 from J, leaving 13 bases between them. The CDR3 is CASSSLDNEQYF. The CDR3 bases are TGTGCCAGCAGTTCATTAGACAATGAGCAGTACTTC.

The rearrangement joins TRBV14 to TRBJ2-7; D gene ambiguous. Germline V gene sequence: CDR1 SGHDN, CDR2 FVKESK. Trimming stripped 0 bases from V and 4 bases from J, with 7 bases between. CDR3 length: 13 amino acids. This chain's CDR3 is CASSQERPYEQYF. The CDR3 nucleotides are TGTGCCAGCAGCCAAGAACGCCCTTACGAGCAGTACTTC.

The J gene is TRBJ2-5, the V gene TRBV28, with 8 bases matching TRBD2. The V segment lost 1 base and the J segment 5 bases; nucleotides outside the gene matches: 6. Germline lookup yields CDR1 MDHEN and CDR2 SYDVKM. This CDR3 is built from 15 residues. The CDR3, as DNA: TGTGCCAGCAGTTTATCGCGGGAGGTTGTGGAGACCCAGTACTTC. It is translated as CASSLSREVVETQYF.